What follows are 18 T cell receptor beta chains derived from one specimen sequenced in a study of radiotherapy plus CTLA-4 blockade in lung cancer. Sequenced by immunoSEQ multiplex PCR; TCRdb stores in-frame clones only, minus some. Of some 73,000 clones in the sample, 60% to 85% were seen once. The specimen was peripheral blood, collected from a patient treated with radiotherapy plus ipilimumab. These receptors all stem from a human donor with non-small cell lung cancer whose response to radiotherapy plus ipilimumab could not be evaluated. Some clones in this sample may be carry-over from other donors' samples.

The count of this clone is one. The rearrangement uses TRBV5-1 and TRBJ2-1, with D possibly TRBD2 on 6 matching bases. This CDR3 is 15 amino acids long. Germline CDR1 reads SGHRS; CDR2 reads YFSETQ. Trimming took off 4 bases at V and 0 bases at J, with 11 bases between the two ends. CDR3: CASSLTRSSYNEQFF. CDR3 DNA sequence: TGCGCCAGCAGCCTGACTAGGAGCTCCTACAATGAGCAGTTCTTC. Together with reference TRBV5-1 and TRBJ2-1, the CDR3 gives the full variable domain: KAGVTQTPRYLIKTRGQQVTLSCSPISGHRSVSWYQQTPGQGLQFLFEYFSETQRNKGNFPGRFSGRQFSNSRSEMNVSTLELGDSALYLCASSLTRSSYNEQFFGPGTRLTVL.

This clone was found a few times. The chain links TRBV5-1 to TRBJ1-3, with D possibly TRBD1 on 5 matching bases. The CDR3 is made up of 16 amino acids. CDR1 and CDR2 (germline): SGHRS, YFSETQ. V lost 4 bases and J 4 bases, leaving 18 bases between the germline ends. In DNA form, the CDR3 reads TGCGCCAGCAGCGGGGAGGGACTGAGGCAAGGAAACACCATATATTTT. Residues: CASSGEGLRQGNTIYF.

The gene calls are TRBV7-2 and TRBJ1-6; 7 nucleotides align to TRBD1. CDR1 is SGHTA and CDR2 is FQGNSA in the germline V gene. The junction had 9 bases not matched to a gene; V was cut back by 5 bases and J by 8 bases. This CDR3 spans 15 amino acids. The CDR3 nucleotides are TGTGCCAGCAGCCCACAGGACAGGTCCCATTCACCCCTCCACTTT. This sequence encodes CASSPQDRSHSPLHF. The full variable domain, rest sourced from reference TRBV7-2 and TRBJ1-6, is GAGVSQSPSNKVTEKGKDVELRCDPISGHTALYWYRQSLGQGLEFLIYFQGNSAPDKSGLPSDRFSAERTGGSVSTLTIQRTQQEDSAVYLCASSPQDRSHSPLHFGNGTRLTVT.

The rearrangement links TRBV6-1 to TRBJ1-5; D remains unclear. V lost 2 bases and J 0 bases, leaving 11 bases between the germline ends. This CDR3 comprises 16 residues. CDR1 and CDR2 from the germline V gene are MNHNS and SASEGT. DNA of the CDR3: TGTGCCAGCAGTGAAAAGGAGGTCTATAGCAATCAGCCCCAGCATTTT. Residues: CASSEKEVYSNQPQHF.

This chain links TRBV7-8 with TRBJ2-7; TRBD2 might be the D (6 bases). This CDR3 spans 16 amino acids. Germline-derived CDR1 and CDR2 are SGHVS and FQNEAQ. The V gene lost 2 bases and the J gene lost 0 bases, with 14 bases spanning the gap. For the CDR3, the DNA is TGTGCCAGCAGCTTACCCGTGGCGGGGCACTCCTACGAGCAGTACTTC. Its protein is CASSLPVAGHSYEQYF.

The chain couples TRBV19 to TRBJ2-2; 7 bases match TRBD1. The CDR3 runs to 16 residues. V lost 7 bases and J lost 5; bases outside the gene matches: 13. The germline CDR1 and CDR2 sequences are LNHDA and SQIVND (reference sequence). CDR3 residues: CASTLRPGQITGELFF. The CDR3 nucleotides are TGTGCCAGTACCCTCCGTCCGGGACAGATTACCGGGGAGCTGTTTTTT. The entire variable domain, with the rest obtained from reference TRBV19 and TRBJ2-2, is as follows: DGGITQSPKYLFRKEGQNVTLSCEQNLNHDAMYWYRQDPGQGLRLIYYSQIVNDFQKGDIAEGYSVSREKKESFPLTVTSAQKNPTAFYLCASTLRPGQITGELFFGEGSRLTVL.

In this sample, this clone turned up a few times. CDR3 coding DNA: TGCGCCAGCAGCCGCCTTGGGGGGGCGGGCAATGAGCAGTTCTTC. This sequence encodes CASSRLGGAGNEQFF. The rearrangement uses TRBV4-3 and TRBJ2-1, with a possible D match to TRBD2 (7 bases). CDR3 length: 15 amino acids. The V end lost 4 bases, the J end lost 6 bases, and 16 bases lay between the germline ends. CDR1 and CDR2 from the germline V gene are LGHNA and YSLEER.

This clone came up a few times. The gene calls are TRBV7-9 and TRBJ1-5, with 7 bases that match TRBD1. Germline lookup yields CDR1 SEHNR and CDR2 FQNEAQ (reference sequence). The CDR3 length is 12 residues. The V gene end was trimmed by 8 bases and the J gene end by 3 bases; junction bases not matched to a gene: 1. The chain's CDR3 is CASGTDNQPQHF. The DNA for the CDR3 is TGTGCCAGCGGGACAGACAATCAGCCCCAGCATTTT.

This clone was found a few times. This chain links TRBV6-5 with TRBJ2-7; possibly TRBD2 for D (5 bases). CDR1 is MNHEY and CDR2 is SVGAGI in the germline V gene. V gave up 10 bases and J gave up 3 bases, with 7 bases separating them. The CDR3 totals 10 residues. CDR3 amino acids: CAIGDYEQYF. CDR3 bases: TGTGCCATCGGGGACTACGAGCAGTACTTC.

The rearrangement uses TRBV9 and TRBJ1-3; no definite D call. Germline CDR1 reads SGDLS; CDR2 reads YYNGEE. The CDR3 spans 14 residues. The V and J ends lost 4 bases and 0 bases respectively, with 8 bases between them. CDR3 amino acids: CASSSLLSGNTIYF. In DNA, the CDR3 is TGTGCCAGCAGCTCCCTACTCTCTGGAAACACCATATATTTT. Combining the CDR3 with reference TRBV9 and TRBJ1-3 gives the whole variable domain DSGVTQTPKHLITATGQRVTLRCSPRSGDLSVYWYQQSLDQGLQFLIQYYNGEERAKGNILERFSAQQFPDLHSELNLSSLELGDSALYFCASSSLLSGNTIYFGEGSWLTVV.

The CDR3 nucleotides read TGTGCCAGTAGTAGGGGGGCAGGGGGATTCAATGAGCAGTTCTTC. This gives the protein CASSRGAGGFNEQFF. The chain combines TRBV19 with TRBJ2-1; D perhaps matches TRBD1 (7 bases). The CDR3 is 15 residues long. The V end was cut by 4 bases, the J end by 6 bases, with 16 bases between. Germline CDR1 is LNHDA and CDR2 is SQIVND (reference sequence).

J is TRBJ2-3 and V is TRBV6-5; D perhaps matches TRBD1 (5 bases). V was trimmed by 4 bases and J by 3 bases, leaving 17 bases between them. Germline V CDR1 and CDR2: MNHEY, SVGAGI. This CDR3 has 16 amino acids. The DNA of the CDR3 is TGTGCCAGCAGTTCTGGAAGGCAGGGTAGGACAGATACGCAGTATTTT. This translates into CASSSGRQGRTDTQYF.

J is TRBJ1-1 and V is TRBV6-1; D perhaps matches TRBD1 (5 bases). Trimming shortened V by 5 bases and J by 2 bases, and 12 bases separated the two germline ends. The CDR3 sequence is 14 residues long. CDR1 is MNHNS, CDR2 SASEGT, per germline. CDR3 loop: CASSPRTQNTEAFF. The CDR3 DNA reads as TGTGCCAGCAGTCCCCGGACACAAAACACTGAAGCTTTCTTT.

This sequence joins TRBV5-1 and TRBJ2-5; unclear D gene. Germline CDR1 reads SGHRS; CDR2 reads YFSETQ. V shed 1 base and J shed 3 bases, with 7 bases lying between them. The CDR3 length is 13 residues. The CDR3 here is CASSLSLEETQYF. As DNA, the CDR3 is TGCGCCAGCAGCTTGAGTTTAGAAGAGACCCAGTACTTC.

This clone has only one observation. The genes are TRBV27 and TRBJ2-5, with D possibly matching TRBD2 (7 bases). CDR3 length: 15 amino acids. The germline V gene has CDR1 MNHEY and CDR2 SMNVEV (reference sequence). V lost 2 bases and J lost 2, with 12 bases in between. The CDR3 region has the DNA TGTGCCAGCAGTTTAGCGGGGGCCCTACAAGAGACCCAGTACTTC. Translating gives CASSLAGALQETQYF.

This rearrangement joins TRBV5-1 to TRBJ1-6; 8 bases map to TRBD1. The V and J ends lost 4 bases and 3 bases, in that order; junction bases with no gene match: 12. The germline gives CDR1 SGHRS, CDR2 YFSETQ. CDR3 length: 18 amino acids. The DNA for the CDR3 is TGCGCCAGCAGCCCCCAAGGAGGTACAGGGGGCTATAATTCACCCCTCCACTTT. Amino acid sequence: CASSPQGGTGGYNSPLHF.

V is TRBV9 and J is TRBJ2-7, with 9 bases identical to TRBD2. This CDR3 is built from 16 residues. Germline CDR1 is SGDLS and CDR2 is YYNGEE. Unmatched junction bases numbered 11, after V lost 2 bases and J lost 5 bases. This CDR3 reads CASSVSGWVAGDEQYF. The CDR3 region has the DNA TGTGCCAGCAGCGTGAGTGGGTGGGTAGCGGGGGACGAGCAGTACTTC.

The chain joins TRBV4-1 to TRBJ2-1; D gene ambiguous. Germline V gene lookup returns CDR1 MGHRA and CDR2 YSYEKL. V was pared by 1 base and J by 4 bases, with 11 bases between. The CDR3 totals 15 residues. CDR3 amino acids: CASSQVADGYNEQFF. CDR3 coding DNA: TGCGCCAGCAGCCAAGTTGCAGACGGGTACAATGAGCAGTTCTTC.